These 30 T cell receptor beta chains were all obtained from the same sample, sequenced in a study of response to subunit inactivated influenza vaccine (dated by TCRdb to between 2018 and 2020). The library was generated by RT-PCR. Instrument on record: Illumina HiSeq 2500. In-frame beta chains were kept once TCRdb had trimmed the public reads at Q25 with fastp and called clones with MiXCR. Records with the same CDR3 protein are collapsed into one entry carrying the most frequent genes and DNA. Across this sample there are 600,000 to 700,000 distinct CDR3 sequences, with approximately 15% seen only once. The leading ten clones occupy less than 8.5% of the sample. The sequencing used PBMCs from blood, collected roughly 15 days before vaccination. These receptors came from a man aged 50 to 60 who received an inactivated influenza vaccine. Donor details come from another sample of the same person, matched by shared clones.

This clonotype was seen a handful of times. The V and J genes are TRBV5-4 and TRBJ2-2; weak D call: TRBD1 (5 bases). The germline V gene has CDR1 SGHNT and CDR2 YYREEE (reference sequence). The CDR3 is made up of 15 amino acids. V was cut by 2 bases and J by 2 bases, with 10 bases left in between. CDR3 in DNA: TGTGCCAGCAGCTTTGCCAGGGCCAACACCGGGGAGCTGTTTTTT. It encodes CASSFARANTGELFF.

This clonotype was seen a handful of times. The CDR3 DNA follows: TGTGCCAGCAGCTTGCTATCCGGGACGGCAAAACACACTGAAGCTTTCTTT. It yields the protein CASSLLSGTAKHTEAFF. The rearrangement uses TRBV7-6 and TRBJ1-1; D perhaps matches TRBD1 (5 bases). Germline V gene data show CDR1 as SGHVS and CDR2 as FNYEAQ. Trimming left V 3 bases short and J 3 bases short, with 20 bases between. The CDR3 contains 17 residues.

The chain combines TRBV5-1 with TRBJ2-5, with 11 bases identical to TRBD2. The length of the CDR3 is 16 residues. V was clipped by 7 bases and J by 0 bases; unmatched bases: 8. From germline, CDR1 is SGHRS and CDR2 YFSETQ. CDR3 coding DNA: TGCGCCAGCGGACCCGGGACTAGCGGTAACCAAGAGACCCAGTACTTC. Protein: CASGPGTSGNQETQYF.

The chain joins TRBV24-1 to TRBJ2-3; D uncertain. The germline gives CDR1 KGHDR, CDR2 SFDVKD. V shed 8 bases and J shed 2 bases, with 10 bases lying between them. This CDR3 has 13 amino acids. CDR3 amino acids: CATTGPHTDTQYF. DNA for the CDR3: TGTGCCACCACCGGACCCCACACAGATACGCAGTATTTT.

This chain joins TRBV5-1 and TRBJ1-6; 8 bases agree with TRBD1. After removal of 4 bases from V and 16 bases from J, the junction contained 7 bases not matched to a gene. This CDR3 is built from 12 residues. The V gene's germline CDR1 is SGHRS and CDR2 YFSETQ. The CDR3 protein is CASSSGQGLLHF. In DNA, the CDR3 is TGCGCCAGCAGCAGCGGACAGGGCCTACTCCACTTT.

The V and J genes are TRBV10-2 and TRBJ2-2; D not certain. CDR1 is WSHSY, CDR2 SAAADI, per germline. V was shortened by 7 bases and J by 0 bases, with 9 bases between the two germline ends. The CDR3 is 14 amino acids. DNA of the CDR3: TGCGCCAGCATGGGTTTAACGAACACCGGGGAGCTGTTTTTT. Translating gives CASMGLTNTGELFF.

The chain links TRBV7-8 to TRBJ2-7, with D uncertain. Per the germline V gene, CDR1 is SGHVS and CDR2 is FQNEAQ. The CDR3 totals 11 residues. V was pared by 5 bases and J by 7 bases, with 9 bases between. CDR3 in DNA: TGTGCCAGCAGCGTCGACACAGAGCAGTACTTC. This translates into CASSVDTEQYF.

This clonotype was counted a few times. This sequence joins TRBV20-1 and TRBJ2-2, with 8 bases identical to TRBD2. Looked up from germline, CDR1 is DFQATT and CDR2 is SNEGSKA (reference sequence). The CDR3 is made up of 16 amino acids. The J segment lost 7 bases and the V segment lost 0 bases, leaving 10 bases of the junction unmatched. CDR3: CSAREGGGIPFGELFF. DNA for the CDR3: TGCAGTGCTAGAGAGGGCGGGGGGATACCCTTCGGGGAGCTGTTTTTT.

This clonotype has at least ten counts. The chain carries TRBV7-8 and TRBJ2-1; D is ambiguous. The V and J ends lost 1 base and 9 bases respectively, with 4 bases between them. This CDR3 region has 11 residues. Germline assignment: CDR1 SGHVS and CDR2 FQNEAQ. This CDR3 is CASSLVTEQFF. For the CDR3, the DNA is TGTGCCAGCAGCTTAGTGACTGAGCAGTTCTTC.

In this sample, this clonotype turned up a few times. CDR3 DNA sequence: TGTGCCAGCAGCCCAGTGGGACAGGGGAGCCCTAATGAAAAACTGTTTTTT. Translation: CASSPVGQGSPNEKLFF. The rearrangement uses TRBV4-2 and TRBJ1-4; 10 positions match TRBD1. The J segment lost 3 bases and the V segment lost 4 bases, leaving 8 bases of the junction unmatched. The V gene's germline CDR1 is LGHNA and CDR2 YNFKEQ. The CDR3 spans 17 residues.

V gene TRBV9 combines with J gene TRBJ2-7, with 8 bases aligning to TRBD2. This CDR3 has 16 amino acids. The germline CDR1 and CDR2 sequences are SGDLS and YYNGEE. V trimming: 0 bases; J trimming: 0 bases; junction bases outside the gene matches: 5. The CDR3 DNA sequence: TGTGCCAGCAGCGTAGGCAGCGGGGGAAGCTCCTACGAGCAGTACTTC. Amino acid sequence: CASSVGSGGSSYEQYF. Full variable domain (outside the CDR3, taken from reference TRBV9 and TRBJ2-7): DSGVTQTPKHLITATGQRVTLRCSPRSGDLSVYWYQQSLDQGLQFLIQYYNGEERAKGNILERFSAQQFPDLHSELNLSSLELGDSALYFCASSVGSGGSSYEQYFGPGTRLTVT.

In DNA, the CDR3 is TGTGCCAGCAGTGAAGCGCCGCGGGGTACGCAGTATTTT. Translated, it gives CASSEAPRGTQYF. V is TRBV2 and J is TRBJ2-3, with D perhaps matching TRBD2 (6 bases). Between the trimmed V and J ends, which lost 0 bases and 8 bases, there was a span of 9 bases. This CDR3 is 13 amino acids long. Germline V gene sequence: CDR1 SNHLY, CDR2 FYNNEI.

Of note for this clonotype: The junction departs from germline at one end; a sequencing error may be responsible. The rearrangement uses TRBV29-1 and TRBJ2-1; 10 bases are shared with TRBD2. Germline loops: CDR1 SQVTM, CDR2 ANQGSEA. CDR3 length: 14 amino acids. This CDR3 reads CIVAPSGSIDEQFF. The CDR3 DNA is TGCATCGTTGCACCTAGCGGGAGTATCGATGAGCAGTTCTTC.

This clonotype was detected only a few times. V usage is TRBV20-1 and J usage is TRBJ2-7; TRBD2 agrees at 12 bases. Germline loops: CDR1 DFQATT, CDR2 SNEGSKA (reference sequence). Trimming at V came to 0 bases and at J to 3 bases, leaving 6 bases not matched to a gene. CDR3 length: 16 amino acids. CDR3 in amino acids: CSARENSGLAGYEQYF. CDR3 DNA sequence: TGCAGTGCTAGAGAAAACTCGGGACTAGCGGGCTACGAGCAGTACTTC.

The count of this clonotype is one. The chain is built from TRBV9 and TRBJ2-2; 14 nucleotides match TRBD2. Germline V gene data show CDR1 as SGDLS and CDR2 as YYNGEE. The CDR3 is 17 residues long. Germline trimming cut 0 bases from V and 7 bases from J; bases unmatched to any gene: 5. In nucleotides, the CDR3 is TGTGCCAGCAGCGTAGGAGGGACTAGCGGGAGAAACGGGGAGCTGTTTTTT. This codes for CASSVGGTSGRNGELFF.

This chain connects TRBV20-1 to TRBJ2-7; no clear D gene. Trimming stripped 4 bases from V and 6 bases from J, with 7 bases between. Germline lookup yields CDR1 DFQATT and CDR2 SNEGSKA (reference sequence). This CDR3 has 10 amino acids. Here the CDR3 reads CSAKAAEQYF. The CDR3 bases are TGCAGTGCTAAGGCGGCCGAGCAGTACTTC.

This clonotype was counted many times. This chain connects TRBV20-1 to TRBJ1-5; D is perhaps TRBD1 (5 bases). The V and J ends lost 3 bases and 1 base respectively, with 13 bases between them. The germline gives CDR1 DFQATT, CDR2 SNEGSKA (reference sequence). This CDR3 contains 15 residues. The CDR3 DNA reads as TGCAGTGCTAGCCTTCCCTGGACAAGCAATCAGCCCCAGCATTTT. Translating it yields CSASLPWTSNQPQHF.

The chain couples TRBV4-3 to TRBJ1-3; tentatively, D is TRBD1 (5 bases). Germline V gene sequence: CDR1 LGHNA, CDR2 YSLEER. The CDR3 totals 20 residues. V gave up 1 base and J gave up 0 bases, with 22 bases separating them. The CDR3: CASSQAWTRVWASSGNTIYF. The DNA of the CDR3 is TGCGCCAGCAGCCAAGCCTGGACAAGGGTTTGGGCGAGCTCTGGAAACACCATATATTTT.

A few counts support this clonotype. This chain uses TRBV12-3 or TRBV12-4 with TRBJ2-1; D is uncertain. The CDR3 is 16 residues long. Between the trimmed V and J ends, which lost 3 bases and 5 bases, there was a span of 17 bases. This CDR3 reads CASSFRVRRVNNEQFF. Here the CDR3 DNA reads TGTGCCAGCAGTTTTAGGGTCAGAAGGGTAAACAATGAGCAGTTCTTC.

This clonotype was picked up many times. The V call is TRBV4-3, the J call TRBJ1-4, with D hard to call. The CDR3 consists of 13 residues. Germline V gene sequence: CDR1 LGHNA, CDR2 YSLEER. V was shortened by 0 bases and J by 10 bases, with 9 bases between the two germline ends. The CDR3 loop is CASSQEWPAKLFF. The CDR3, as DNA: TGCGCCAGCAGCCAAGAGTGGCCTGCAAAACTGTTTTTT.

This chain connects TRBV7-2 to TRBJ2-1; D gene uncertain. CDR3 length: 15 residues. V was pared by 5 bases and J by 8 bases, with 19 bases between. CDR1 is SGHTA and CDR2 is FQGNSA in the germline V gene. CDR3 amino acids: CASSTAPTSFDEQFF. CDR3 nucleotides: TGTGCCAGCAGCACAGCCCCGACGAGTTTCGATGAGCAGTTCTTC.

This clonotype was observed a single time. The rearrangement joins TRBV15 to TRBJ1-5; a possible D gene is TRBD1 (6 bases). V lost 8 bases to trimming and J lost 5 bases, with 16 bases between them. The CDR3 sequence is 14 residues long. Germline V gene sequence: CDR1 LNHNV, CDR2 YYDKDF (reference sequence). The CDR3 reads CATSPAGAHQPQHF. The CDR3 nucleotides are TGTGCCACCTCCCCGGCAGGGGCGCATCAGCCCCAGCATTTT.

The chain is built from TRBV20-1 and TRBJ2-3; 9 bases match TRBD2. CDR1 is DFQATT, CDR2 SNEGSKA, per germline (reference sequence). The CDR3 covers 14 residues. V gave up 7 bases and J gave up 5 bases; unmatched junction bases: 10. The CDR3 nucleotides read TGCAGTGGTTCTAGCGGGGTTGGTCGAGATACGCAGTATTTT. Its protein product is CSGSSGVGRDTQYF.

The DNA for the CDR3 is TGTGCCAGCAGCACTCCTATAGCGGGGGGGCCTCCCGGGGAGCTGTTTTTT. Translating it yields CASSTPIAGGPPGELFF. The chain is built from TRBV6-1 and TRBJ2-2; 11 bases line up with TRBD2. Trimming at V came to 6 bases and at J to 6 bases, leaving 12 bases not matched to a gene. Germline assignment: CDR1 MNHNS and CDR2 SASEGT. This CDR3 has 17 amino acids.

This clonotype was seen a handful of times. The chain is built from TRBV4-1 and TRBJ1-1; 10 bases are shared with TRBD1. The CDR3 spans 17 residues. Germline V gives CDR1 MGHRA, CDR2 YSYEKL. V dropped 7 bases and J dropped 5; count of bases not matched to a gene: 16. The CDR3 loop is CASTLSGTGASGTEAFF. The CDR3 bases are TGCGCCAGCACCCTATCCGGGACAGGGGCTTCGGGGACTGAAGCTTTCTTT.

Only a few counts were recorded for this clonotype. The V call is TRBV5-4, the J call TRBJ1-1, with D tentatively TRBD1 (5 bases). Trimming stripped 1 base from V and 4 bases from J, with 20 bases between. The CDR3 extends over 17 amino acids. The germline gives CDR1 SGHNT, CDR2 YYREEE (reference sequence). CDR3 in DNA: TGTGCCAGCAGCTTGATGGGGGGGGACGGCTTCGGCACTGAAGCTTTCTTT. Amino acids: CASSLMGGDGFGTEAFF.

This clonotype was detected ten times or more. The chain has TRBV11-2 and TRBJ2-1, with 8 bases identical to TRBD1. This CDR3 has 18 residues. Germline values: CDR1 SGHAT, CDR2 FQNNGV. Unmatched junction bases numbered 11, after V lost 0 bases and J lost 4 bases. This CDR3 is CASSLEVRDRPRYNEQFF. DNA of the CDR3: TGTGCCAGCAGCTTAGAGGTCCGGGACAGGCCACGGTACAATGAGCAGTTCTTC.

This clonotype has only a few counts. J is TRBJ1-5 and V is TRBV27; the match to TRBD1 covers 7 bases. The CDR3 totals 17 residues. The junction had 9 bases not matched to a gene; V was cut back by 2 bases and J by 2 bases. Germline lookup yields CDR1 MNHEY and CDR2 SMNVEV (reference sequence). The CDR3 DNA follows: TGTGCCAGCAGTTTAACAGACACAGGGGTCCGCAATCAGCCCCAGCATTTT. Translated: CASSLTDTGVRNQPQHF.

This clonotype was seen only a few times. The chain employs TRBV12-3 or TRBV12-4 and TRBJ2-3; 11 nucleotides agree with TRBD1. The CDR3 spans 15 residues. V gave up 5 bases and J gave up 11 bases; unmatched junction bases: 12. The CDR3 region has the DNA TGTGCCAGCAGTCGGCCGGGACAGGGGGGACGGTTGCAGTATTTT. Protein: CASSRPGQGGRLQYF.

This clonotype was seen a few times. The rearrangement links TRBV20-1 to TRBJ2-1; 7 nucleotides align to TRBD1. Germline CDR1 is DFQATT and CDR2 is SNEGSKA (reference sequence). V was clipped by 5 bases and J by 4 bases; unmatched bases: 11. The CDR3 extends over 15 amino acids. Here the CDR3 reads CSAADRDRKYNEQFF. CDR3 DNA: TGCAGTGCTGCTGACCGGGACAGAAAATACAATGAGCAGTTCTTC.